The 27 T cell receptor beta chains in this list originate from one sample, sequenced in a study of cytomegalovirus exposure and HLA in healthy donors. Both 60 Vbeta primers and 13 Jbeta primers went into the PCR. This table comes from immunoSEQ multiplex PCR, and its TCRdb copy is limited to in-frame clones, with some not included. The data show roughly 140,000 clones, around 80% seen once. Material for sequencing was PBMCs. The receptors come from a female donor in good health and CMV-seronegative.

Concerning this clone: One end of the junction varies from germline; a read error may be responsible. This rearrangement joins TRBV28 to TRBJ1-5, with a weak D call TRBD1 (5 bases). The CDR3 spans 15 residues. CDR1 is MDHEN and CDR2 is SYDVKM in the germline V gene. The DNA of the CDR3 is TGTGCCAGCAGTTTATTTCAGGGTAGCCATCAGCCCCAGCATTTT. This translates into CASSLFQGSHQPQHF.

This rearrangement joins TRBV11-2 to TRBJ2-7; 7 bases are shared with TRBD1. J gave up 3 bases and V 5 bases, and 10 bases lay outside the gene matches. The CDR3 contains 15 residues. Germline V gene lookup returns CDR1 SGHAT and CDR2 FQNNGV. This chain's CDR3 is CASSPLGQRSYEQYF. For the CDR3, the DNA is TGTGCCAGCAGCCCGCTGGGACAGCGAAGCTACGAGCAGTACTTC.

The rearrangement links TRBV2 to TRBJ2-2; tentative D call: TRBD2 (8 bases). Germline V CDR1 and CDR2: SNHLY, FYNNEI. The V end lost 8 bases, the J end lost 7 bases, and 23 bases lay between the germline ends. The CDR3 is made up of 16 amino acids. Here the CDR3 reads CASSEPGGGKDGELFF. In DNA form, the CDR3 reads TGTGCCAGCTCCGAGCCGGGAGGGGGCAAGGACGGGGAGCTGTTTTTT.

The chain uses TRBV5-1 and TRBJ2-7; tentative D call: TRBD1 (6 bases). CDR1 SGHRS and CDR2 YFSETQ come from the germline V gene. This CDR3 is built from 14 residues. Trimming stripped 0 bases from V and 2 bases from J, with 9 bases between. The CDR3 here is CASSLVSGAYEQYF. The DNA for the CDR3 is TGCGCCAGCAGCTTGGTTTCAGGGGCCTACGAGCAGTACTTC.

The chain carries TRBV6-6 and TRBJ1-3, with TRBD1 matching over 9 bases. CDR1 and CDR2 (germline): MNHNY, SVGAGI (reference sequence). The J segment lost 1 base and the V segment lost 2 bases, leaving 3 bases of the junction unmatched. This CDR3 spans 16 amino acids. The CDR3 region has the DNA TGTGCCAGCAGTTACCCGGACAGGGGATCTGGAAACACCATATATTTT. Its translation: CASSYPDRGSGNTIYF.

This clone was counted between two and nine times. The V and J genes are TRBV27 and TRBJ2-5; TRBD2 matches at 10 bases. V dropped 6 bases and J dropped 5; count of bases not matched to a gene: 24. Germline lookup yields CDR1 MNHEY and CDR2 SMNVEV (reference sequence). The CDR3 totals 20 residues. The CDR3 is CASSPHWTRGSSGRRETQYF. CDR3 coding DNA: TGTGCCAGCAGCCCACACTGGACGCGCGGGTCTAGCGGGAGAAGGGAGACCCAGTACTTC.

The chain is built from TRBV2 and TRBJ2-2; 9 bases line up with TRBD1. V shed 2 bases, J shed 6 bases, and the junction held 4 bases outside the gene matches. Per the germline V gene, CDR1 is SNHLY and CDR2 is FYNNEI. CDR3 length: 15 residues. DNA for the CDR3: TGTGCCAGCAGTGAAAGGACAGGGGAGGCCGGGGAGCTGTTTTTT. Residues: CASSERTGEAGELFF.

The chain is built from TRBV6-1 and TRBJ1-4; TRBD1 might be the D (6 bases). CDR3 size: 15 residues. CDR1 and CDR2 (germline): MNHNS, SASEGT. V lost 3 bases to trimming and J lost 3 bases, with 11 bases between them. The CDR3 sequence is CASSDRGQANEKLFF. The CDR3 coding sequence is TGTGCCAGCAGTGATCGGGGACAAGCTAATGAAAAACTGTTTTTT.

The chain combines TRBV5-4 with TRBJ1-4; D perhaps matches TRBD1 (6 bases). Per the germline V gene, CDR1 is SGHNT and CDR2 is YYREEE (reference sequence). The CDR3 is made up of 14 amino acids. Trimming shortened V by 1 base and J by 8 bases, and 12 bases separated the two germline ends. The CDR3: CASSLQGTDEKLFF. CDR3 DNA sequence: TGTGCCAGCAGCTTGCAGGGGACGGACGAAAAACTGTTTTTT.

The gene calls are TRBV28 and TRBJ1-1; 8 bases fit TRBD1. V lost 3 bases, J lost 2 bases, and 5 bases stayed unmatched. This CDR3 has 15 residues. CDR1 MDHEN and CDR2 SYDVKM come from the germline V gene. In DNA, the CDR3 is TGTGCCAGCAGTTTGGCGGCAGGGGGCAACACTGAAGCTTTCTTT. This gives the protein CASSLAAGGNTEAFF.

The DNA of the CDR3 is TGCAGCGTTGAGGTCAGCGGGAGTCGACAAGAGACCCAGTACTTC. It translates to CSVEVSGSRQETQYF. This chain connects TRBV29-1 to TRBJ2-5; 8 nucleotides align to TRBD2. After removal of 3 bases from V and 2 bases from J, the junction contained 8 bases not matched to a gene. CDR1 is SQVTM and CDR2 is ANQGSEA in the germline V gene. The CDR3 has 15 amino acids.

The CDR3 coding sequence is TGTGCCAGCAGCCGAAGCGGGGGAATACTCCAAGAGACCCAGTACTTC. Its protein product is CASSRSGGILQETQYF. The chain has TRBV9 and TRBJ2-5; TRBD2 aligns across 8 bases. V lost 4 bases to trimming and J lost 1 base; unmatched junction nucleotides: 9. The CDR3 is 16 residues long. Per the germline V gene, CDR1 is SGDLS and CDR2 is YYNGEE.

The chain has TRBV30 and TRBJ1-1, with 8 bases identical to TRBD1. The CDR3 sequence is 15 residues long. V lost 2 bases to trimming and J lost 3 bases; unmatched junction nucleotides: 8. Germline loops: CDR1 GTSNPN, CDR2 SVGIG (reference sequence). The CDR3 DNA reads as TGTGCCTGGAGTCCTTGGACAGGGAAGGACACTGAAGCTTTCTTT. This translates into CAWSPWTGKDTEAFF.

This clone occurred a few times. The chain recombines TRBV6-5 with TRBJ1-2; D call uncertain. Per germline, CDR1 MNHEY and CDR2 SVGAGI. CDR3 size: 16 residues. V dropped 4 bases and J dropped 4 bases, with 19 bases sitting between them. Here the CDR3 reads CASSSSVWSGGYGYTF. The CDR3 DNA sequence: TGTGCCAGCAGTTCCTCGGTGTGGAGTGGTGGCTATGGCTACACCTTC.

This clone turned up a few times. The J gene is TRBJ1-1, the V gene TRBV7-8, with D unresolved. Trimming took 5 bases from V and 0 from J, leaving 10 bases between them. Germline V CDR1 and CDR2: SGHVS, FQNEAQ. The CDR3 extends over 14 amino acids. This chain's CDR3 is CASSPGLLNTEAFF. CDR3 nucleotides: TGTGCCAGCAGCCCCGGACTTTTGAACACTGAAGCTTTCTTT.

The count of this clone is one. The CDR3 DNA is TGTGCCACCAGCAGAGATCGGGGAATAACGTCTGAAGCTTTCTTT. Translation gives CATSRDRGITSEAFF. The chain recombines TRBV15 with TRBJ1-1; unclear D gene. Germline V gene data show CDR1 as LNHNV and CDR2 as YYDKDF (reference sequence). This CDR3 spans 15 amino acids. Trimming took 0 bases from V and 6 from J, leaving 14 bases between them.

The chain employs TRBV19 and TRBJ1-1; maybe TRBD1 (5 bases). Trimming pared 5 bases from V and 5 bases from J, leaving 15 bases between. The germline V gene encodes CDR1 LNHDA and CDR2 SQIVND (reference sequence). The CDR3 covers 14 residues. The CDR3 DNA follows: TGTGCCAGTAGTCCCTCCGACAGACCGACTGAAGCTTTCTTT. Residues: CASSPSDRPTEAFF.

This clone was recorded only once. The chain recombines TRBV28 with TRBJ2-5, with D possibly TRBD1 on 8 matching bases. V dropped 5 bases and J dropped 5 bases, with 12 bases sitting between them. The germline V gene encodes CDR1 MDHEN and CDR2 SYDVKM. This CDR3 contains 13 residues. CDR3 nucleotide sequence: TGTGCCAGCAGTGAACAGGGGGGGGAGACCCAGTACTTC. This gives the protein CASSEQGGETQYF.

There are a few counts of this clone. V gene TRBV7-9 combines with J gene TRBJ1-1; 8 bases match TRBD1. Trimming took 4 bases from V and 1 from J; bases not matched to a gene: 2. Germline CDR1 and CDR2: SEHNR and FQNEAQ (reference sequence). CDR3 length equals 14 residues. In nucleotides, the CDR3 is TGTGCCAGCAGCTCCGGGACAGGGAACACTGAAGCTTTCTTT. This gives the protein CASSSGTGNTEAFF.

There are a few counts of this clone. The genes are TRBV7-9 and TRBJ1-1, with a tentative D call TRBD1 (5 bases). Germline CDR1 reads SEHNR; CDR2 reads FQNEAQ (reference sequence). CDR3 length: 16 residues. V lost 4 bases to trimming and J lost 1 base, with 16 bases between them. CDR3 sequence reads: CASSWGMGTGNTEAFF. The CDR3 DNA is TGTGCCAGCAGCTGGGGCATGGGTACAGGGAACACTGAAGCTTTCTTT.

This chain connects TRBV27 to TRBJ2-5, with 10 bases matching TRBD2. The CDR3 runs 15 residues. The germline CDR1 and CDR2 sequences are MNHEY and SMNVEV (reference sequence). V trimming: 5 bases; J trimming: 5 bases; junction bases outside the gene matches: 8. CDR3 coding DNA: TGTGCCAGCAGTCGAAGCGGGAGGGCCAGTGAGACCCAGTACTTC. Its translation is CASSRSGRASETQYF.

This clone was seen a single time. This chain links TRBV4-3 with TRBJ1-2; D is possibly TRBD1 (5 bases). Trimming cost V 0 bases and J 6 bases, with 14 bases left between them. The CDR3 spans 15 residues. CDR1 and CDR2 from the germline V gene are LGHNA and YSLEER. The CDR3 loop is CASSQDPQGMNGYTF. In nucleotides, the CDR3 is TGCGCCAGCAGCCAAGATCCGCAGGGAATGAATGGCTACACCTTC.

The V gene is TRBV12-2, the J gene TRBJ2-5; TRBD2 was called by the table and not checked on the DNA. TRBV12-2 is flagged as a pseudogene. The CDR3 extends over 18 amino acids. The CDR3 DNA is TGTGCAAGTCGCTTAAAATCCCCCCGATCCGGGTACCAAGAGACCCAGTACTTC. Its protein product is CASRLKSPRSGYQETQYF.

This chain links TRBV27 with TRBJ1-2; D is unresolved. Germline V gene lookup returns CDR1 MNHEY and CDR2 SMNVEV (reference sequence). The CDR3 has 13 residues. V lost 3 bases, J lost 1 base, and 6 bases lay in between. This CDR3 reads CASSLGSNYGYTF. CDR3 in DNA: TGTGCCAGCAGTTTGGGCAGTAACTATGGCTACACCTTC.

This rearrangement joins TRBV7-3 to TRBJ1-6; D is perhaps TRBD1 (6 bases). The germline V gene has CDR1 SGHTA and CDR2 FQGTGA. This CDR3 spans 14 amino acids. The V end was cut by 5 bases, the J end by 6 bases, with 11 bases between. The CDR3 protein is CASSPRGGNSPLHF. The CDR3 region has the DNA TGTGCCAGCAGCCCTAGGGGGGGTAATTCACCCCTCCACTTT.

The V gene is TRBV7-3, the J gene TRBJ2-1; D not certain. Trimming stripped 2 bases from V and 7 bases from J, with 12 bases between. CDR1 is SGHTA and CDR2 is FQGTGA in the germline V gene. The CDR3 extends over 14 amino acids. DNA for the CDR3: TGTGCCAGCAGCTTAGAGGTAATTCGGAATGAGCAGTTCTTC. Translated, it gives CASSLEVIRNEQFF.

The chain joins TRBV25-1 to TRBJ2-2, with 8 bases that match TRBD1. V dropped 2 bases and J dropped 7; count of bases not matched to a gene: 6. Germline-derived CDR1 and CDR2 are MGHDK and SYGVNS. This CDR3 has 15 residues. CDR3 region: CASSEQGARIGELFF. DNA of the CDR3: TGTGCCAGCAGTGAACAGGGGGCGCGAATCGGGGAGCTGTTTTTT.